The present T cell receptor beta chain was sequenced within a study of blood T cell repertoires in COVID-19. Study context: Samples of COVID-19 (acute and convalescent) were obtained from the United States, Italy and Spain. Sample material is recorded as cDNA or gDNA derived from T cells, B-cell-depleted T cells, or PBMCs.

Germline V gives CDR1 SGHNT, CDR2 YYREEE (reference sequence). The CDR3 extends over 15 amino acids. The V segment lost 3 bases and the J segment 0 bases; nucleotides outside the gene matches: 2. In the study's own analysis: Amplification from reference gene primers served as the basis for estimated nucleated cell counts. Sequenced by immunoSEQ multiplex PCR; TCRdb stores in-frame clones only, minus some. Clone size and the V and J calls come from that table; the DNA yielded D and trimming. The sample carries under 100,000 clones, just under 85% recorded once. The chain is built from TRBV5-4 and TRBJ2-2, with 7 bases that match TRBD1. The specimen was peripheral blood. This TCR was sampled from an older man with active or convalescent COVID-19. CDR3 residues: CASSYGTANTGELFF. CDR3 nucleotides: TGTGCCAGCAGCTACGGGACAGCGAACACCGGGGAGCTGTTTTTT.